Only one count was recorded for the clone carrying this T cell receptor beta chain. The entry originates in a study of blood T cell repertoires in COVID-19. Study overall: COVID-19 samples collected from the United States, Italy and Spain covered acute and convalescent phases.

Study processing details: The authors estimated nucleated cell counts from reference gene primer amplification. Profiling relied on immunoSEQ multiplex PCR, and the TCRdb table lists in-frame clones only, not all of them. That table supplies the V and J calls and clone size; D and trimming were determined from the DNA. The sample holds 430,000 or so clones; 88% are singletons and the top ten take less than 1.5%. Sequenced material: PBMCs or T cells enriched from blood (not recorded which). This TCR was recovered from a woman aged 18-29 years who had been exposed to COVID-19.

CDR3 region: CASSPGFSGQETQYF. In DNA form, the CDR3 reads TGTGCCAGCAGCCCTGGGTTTAGCGGCCAAGAGACCCAGTACTTC. This chain connects TRBV11-1 to TRBJ2-5; a possible D gene is TRBD2 (6 bases). Deletions cut 5 bases from V and 1 base from J, with 14 bases between. CDR3 size: 15 residues. CDR1 is SGHAT and CDR2 is FQDESV in the germline V gene (reference sequence). Using reference TRBV11-1 and TRBJ2-5 for the parts outside the CDR3, the full variable domain is EAEVAQSPRYKITEKSQAVAFWCDPISGHATLYWYRQILGQGPELLVQFQDESVVDDSQLPKDRFSAERLKGVDSTLKIQPAELGDSAMYLCASSPGFSGQETQYFGPGTRLLVL.